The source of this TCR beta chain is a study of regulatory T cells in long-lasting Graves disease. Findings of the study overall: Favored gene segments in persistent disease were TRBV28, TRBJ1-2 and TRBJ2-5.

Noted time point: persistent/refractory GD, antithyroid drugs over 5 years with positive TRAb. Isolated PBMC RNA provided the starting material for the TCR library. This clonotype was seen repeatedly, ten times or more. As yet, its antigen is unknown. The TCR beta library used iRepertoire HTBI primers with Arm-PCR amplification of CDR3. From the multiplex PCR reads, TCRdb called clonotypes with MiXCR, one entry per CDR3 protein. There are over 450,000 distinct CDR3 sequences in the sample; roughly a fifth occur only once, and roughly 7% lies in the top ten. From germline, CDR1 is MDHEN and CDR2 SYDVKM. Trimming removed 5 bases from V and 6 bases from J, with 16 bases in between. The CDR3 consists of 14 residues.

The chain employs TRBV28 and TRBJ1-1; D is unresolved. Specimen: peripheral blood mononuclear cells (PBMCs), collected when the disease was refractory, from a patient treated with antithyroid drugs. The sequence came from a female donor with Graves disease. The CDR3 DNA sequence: TGTGCCAGCAGTCCCCCAGCCTTTGTGGCTGAAGCTTTCTTT. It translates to CASSPPAFVAEAFF.